These 32 T cell receptor beta chains originate from one sample sequenced in a study of PD-L1 blockade in urothelial cancer (dated by TCRdb to about 2017). Libraries were constructed by the immunoSEQ multiplex PCR assay. This immuneACCESS table, as held by TCRdb, lists in-frame sequences with V and J called but not all clones. Of the missing ones, under half trace to an unresolved V gene in checked studies; the others have no known cause. The sample table records about 88,000 clones; more than 85% of these occur just once. 7.5% to 10% of the sample rests with the top ten. The material was PBMCs, obtained around atezolizumab (anti-PD-L1) treatment. The receptors originated from a man in his sixties with urothelial cancer.

The chain recombines TRBV29-1 with TRBJ2-1, with 8 nucleotides matching TRBD2. Germline assignment: CDR1 SQVTM and CDR2 ANQGSEA. The CDR3 spans 15 residues. V lost 2 bases, J lost 7 bases, and 10 bases stayed unmatched. This CDR3 is CSVELLAGRMNEQFF. In nucleotides, the CDR3 is TGCAGCGTTGAACTCCTAGCGGGCCGTATGAATGAGCAGTTCTTC.

This chain links TRBV6-1 with TRBJ2-7, with TRBD2 matching 9 bases. The CDR3 length is 16 residues. Looked up from germline, CDR1 is MNHNS and CDR2 is SASEGT. The V and J ends lost 2 bases and 4 bases, in that order; junction bases with no gene match: 9. In DNA, the CDR3 is TGTGCCAGCAGTGAACACGTCGCGGGGGGGGATTACGAGCAGTACTTC. It encodes CASSEHVAGGDYEQYF.

The chain links TRBV30 to TRBJ1-2; TRBD1 agrees at 7 bases. The CDR3 totals 13 residues. Per the germline V gene, CDR1 is GTSNPN and CDR2 is SVGIG (reference sequence). V lost 5 bases to trimming and J lost 0 bases; unmatched junction nucleotides: 3. The CDR3 sequence: CAWQGVANYGYTF. The CDR3, as DNA: TGTGCCTGGCAGGGGGTAGCTAACTATGGCTACACCTTC.

V is TRBV18 and J is TRBJ2-5, with a weak D call TRBD1 (6 bases). V was shortened by 3 bases and J by 2 bases, with 7 bases between the two germline ends. The germline V gene has CDR1 KGHSH and CDR2 LQKENI. The length of the CDR3 is 13 residues. The CDR3 here is CASSPRGQETQYF. As DNA, the CDR3 is TGTGCCAGCTCACCCAGGGGTCAAGAGACCCAGTACTTC.

The chain couples TRBV15 to TRBJ2-3; 7 nucleotides line up with TRBD1. The length of the CDR3 is 16 residues. Germline V gene sequence: CDR1 LNHNV, CDR2 YYDKDF (reference sequence). The ends lost 5 bases at V and 4 bases at J; junction bases unmatched: 12. CDR3 DNA: TGTGCCACCAGCGGCAGACAGGGTTTTGGCCCAGATACGCAGTATTTT. Protein sequence: CATSGRQGFGPDTQYF.

This chain joins TRBV6-1 and TRBJ1-1; 10 bases map to TRBD1. The CDR3 is made up of 16 amino acids. Trimming at V came to 2 bases and at J to 4 bases, leaving 7 bases not matched to a gene. Germline V lookup: CDR1 MNHNS, CDR2 SASEGT. CDR3 in DNA: TGTGCCAGCAGTGAACTGGACAGGGGGATAGGCACTGAAGCTTTCTTT. It translates to CASSELDRGIGTEAFF.

The chain combines TRBV5-1 with TRBJ1-1, with D uncertain. Germline CDR1 and CDR2: SGHRS and YFSETQ. This CDR3 region has 14 residues. V lost 2 bases to trimming and J lost 1 base, with 9 bases between them. The CDR3 sequence: CASSFVSRNTEAFF. The DNA for the CDR3 is TGCGCCAGCAGCTTTGTTAGTAGGAACACTGAAGCTTTCTTT. The full variable domain, rest sourced from reference TRBV5-1 and TRBJ1-1, is KAGVTQTPRYLIKTRGQQVTLSCSPISGHRSVSWYQQTPGQGLQFLFEYFSETQRNKGNFPGRFSGRQFSNSRSEMNVSTLELGDSALYLCASSFVSRNTEAFFGQGTRLTVV.

The chain is built from TRBV18 and TRBJ1-6; D unresolved. The CDR3 sequence is 13 residues long. Per germline, CDR1 KGHSH and CDR2 LQKENI. V was cut by 1 base and J by 8 bases, with 6 bases left in between. The chain's CDR3 is CASSPRLDSPLHF. CDR3 coding DNA: TGTGCCAGCTCACCACGTTTAGATTCACCCCTCCACTTT.

The gene calls are TRBV5-1 and TRBJ2-1, with 13 nucleotides matching TRBD2. The junction had 1 base not matched to a gene; V was cut back by 4 bases and J by 6 bases. Germline V gives CDR1 SGHRS, CDR2 YFSETQ. The CDR3 contains 14 residues. The CDR3 sequence is CASSGLAGANEQFF. In DNA form, the CDR3 reads TGCGCCAGCAGCGGACTAGCGGGAGCCAATGAGCAGTTCTTC.

The chain links TRBV19 to TRBJ1-2, with a tentative D call TRBD1 (6 bases). Looked up from germline, CDR1 is LNHDA and CDR2 is SQIVND (reference sequence). V shed 1 base and J shed 4 bases, with 13 bases lying between them. The length of the CDR3 is 15 residues. The CDR3 loop reads CASSIGGGQIYGYTF. Written as DNA, the CDR3 is TGTGCCAGTAGTATAGGTGGAGGACAGATCTATGGCTACACCTTC.

The V and J genes are TRBV7-3 and TRBJ1-1; no reliable D call. Trimming removed 2 bases at V and 1 base at J, with 5 bases between. The germline gives CDR1 SGHTA, CDR2 FQGTGA. The CDR3 is made up of 13 amino acids. For the CDR3, the DNA is TGTGCCAGCAGCTTAGCACAGAACACTGAAGCTTTCTTT. Its translation: CASSLAQNTEAFF.

The chain combines TRBV4-2 with TRBJ2-2; weak D call: TRBD2 (6 bases). CDR1 and CDR2 from the germline V gene are LGHNA and YNFKEQ. With 0 bases removed from V and 1 base from J, the gap between germline ends came to 9 bases. The CDR3 is made up of 16 amino acids. This chain's CDR3 is CASSQDVGGNTGELFF. The DNA for the CDR3 is TGTGCCAGCAGCCAAGATGTGGGGGGGAACACCGGGGAGCTGTTTTTT.

This clone showed up just a few times. V gene TRBV19 combines with J gene TRBJ1-1; D possibly corresponds to TRBD1 (5 bases). Germline V gene lookup returns CDR1 LNHDA and CDR2 SQIVND (reference sequence). This CDR3 has 14 amino acids. V was clipped by 3 bases and J by 4 bases, with 12 bases between them. DNA of the CDR3: TGTGCCAGTAGTATTCGACGACAGACCACTGAAGCTTTCTTT. The encoded protein is CASSIRRQTTEAFF.

This clone was detected only once. The rearrangement uses TRBV5-1 and TRBJ2-5, with 8 bases aligning to TRBD2. This CDR3 contains 15 residues. Unmatched junction bases numbered 9, after V lost 7 bases and J lost 1 base. Per germline, CDR1 SGHRS and CDR2 YFSETQ. The CDR3 is CASASARGGQETQYF. CDR3 sequence (DNA): TGCGCCAGCGCGTCCGCCCGGGGGGGCCAAGAGACCCAGTACTTC.

This clone was counted a single time. The J gene is TRBJ2-1, the V gene TRBV5-4; no reliable D call. Germline loops: CDR1 SGHNT, CDR2 YYREEE (reference sequence). The CDR3 consists of 16 residues. V dropped 2 bases and J dropped 5 bases, with 17 bases sitting between them. CDR3 coding DNA: TGTGCCAGCAGCTTTATAACACCCCCAGACAACAATGAGCAGTTCTTC. Amino acids: CASSFITPPDNNEQFF.

This clone was observed a handful of times. V gene TRBV2 combines with J gene TRBJ1-1; 7 bases are a match to TRBD1. Losses at the gene ends were 3 bases for V and 5 bases for J; bases not matched to a gene: 6. This CDR3 has 14 residues. Germline assignment: CDR1 SNHLY and CDR2 FYNNEI. The CDR3 region has the DNA TGTGCCAGCAGTGAGGAGGGGGCCGGTACTGAAGCTTTCTTT. Amino acids: CASSEEGAGTEAFF.

Only one count was recorded for this clone. The chain joins TRBV30 to TRBJ2-7; 7 nucleotides align to TRBD2. The CDR3 runs to 16 residues. Germline CDR1 is GTSNPN and CDR2 is SVGIG (reference sequence). V lost 0 bases, J lost 0 bases, and 8 bases stayed unmatched. CDR3 nucleotide sequence: TGTGCCTGGAGTGTACGTCGGGGGGTAAGCTCCTACGAGCAGTACTTC. It specifies CAWSVRRGVSSYEQYF.

This rearrangement joins TRBV2 to TRBJ2-5; maybe TRBD2 (5 bases). CDR1 and CDR2 (germline): SNHLY, FYNNEI. The germline V and J ends were trimmed by 6 bases and 1 base, with 9 bases remaining between them. CDR3 length equals 13 residues. CDR3 protein: CASSGRAQETQYF. CDR3 bases: TGTGCCAGCAGCGGGCGGGCCCAAGAGACCCAGTACTTC.

This clone has just a few counts. The chain recombines TRBV9 with TRBJ1-6; unclear D gene. Germline values: CDR1 SGDLS, CDR2 YYNGEE. V was clipped by 0 bases and J by 4 bases, with 11 bases between them. This CDR3 is 16 amino acids long. In nucleotides, the CDR3 is TGTGCCAGCAGCGTAGGTGGAGACGGTTATAATTCACCCCTCCACTTT. As protein: CASSVGGDGYNSPLHF. Filled out from reference TRBV9 and TRBJ1-6, the complete variable domain reads DSGVTQTPKHLITATGQRVTLRCSPRSGDLSVYWYQQSLDQGLQFLIQYYNGEERAKGNILERFSAQQFPDLHSELNLSSLELGDSALYFCASSVGGDGYNSPLHFGNGTRLTVT.

The chain joins TRBV5-4 to TRBJ1-5; TRBD1 is a possible D gene (5 bases). Germline CDR1 and CDR2: SGHNT and YYREEE (reference sequence). The CDR3 contains 14 residues. Trimming took off 4 bases at V and 4 bases at J, with 12 bases between the two ends. CDR3 in DNA: TGTGCCAGCAGCCCTGGGGGGAAGAATCAGCCCCAGCATTTT. It encodes CASSPGGKNQPQHF.

This chain links TRBV2 with TRBJ2-3; the D gene is possibly TRBD1 (6 bases). This CDR3 comprises 14 residues. Germline CDR1 SNHLY, CDR2 FYNNEI. The V end lost 2 bases, the J end lost 3 bases, and 9 bases lay between the germline ends. As DNA, the CDR3 is TGTGCCAGCAGTGAAAACAGGGAAACAGATACGCAGTATTTT. Translating gives CASSENRETDTQYF.

This clone was seen just once. The V gene is TRBV18, the J gene TRBJ2-7; 7 bases are a match to TRBD1. There are 14 residues in the CDR3. Trimming took 6 bases from V and 4 from J; bases not matched to a gene: 9. Germline V gene lookup returns CDR1 KGHSH and CDR2 LQKENI. The CDR3 DNA reads as TGTGCCAGCTCCGAGGGGGCGGGCGGGTACGAGCAGTACTTC. Protein sequence: CASSEGAGGYEQYF.

A single count supports this clone. The chain recombines TRBV28 with TRBJ2-4, with a tentative D call TRBD2 (6 bases). This CDR3 contains 13 residues. Per germline, CDR1 MDHEN and CDR2 SYDVKM. The V end lost 6 bases, the J end lost 8 bases, and 14 bases lay between the germline ends. CDR3: CASSLLGGDIQYF. Written as DNA, the CDR3 is TGTGCCAGCAGCCTTTTGGGGGGAGACATTCAGTACTTC.

This chain uses TRBV2 with TRBJ2-1, with 13 bases fitting TRBD2. The CDR3 is 14 amino acids. The trim removed 4 bases at V and 7 bases at J, leaving 1 base unmatched. Germline assignment: CDR1 SNHLY and CDR2 FYNNEI. The CDR3 loop is CASSGGLAGNEQFF. The CDR3 coding sequence is TGTGCCAGCAGTGGGGGACTAGCGGGAAATGAGCAGTTCTTC.

The chain couples TRBV6-5 to TRBJ1-1; D possibly corresponds to TRBD1 (5 bases). Germline lookup yields CDR1 MNHEY and CDR2 SVGAGI. Trimming removed 1 base at V and 7 bases at J, with 16 bases between. CDR3 length: 15 amino acids. CDR3 DNA: TGTGCCAGCAGTTACTTGGTGGCAGGGCGTGTTGAAGCTTTCTTT. It yields the protein CASSYLVAGRVEAFF.

The chain uses TRBV9 and TRBJ2-1; D perhaps matches TRBD1 (7 bases). Trimming stripped 3 bases from V and 2 bases from J, with 18 bases between. Germline assignment: CDR1 SGDLS and CDR2 YYNGEE. This CDR3 comprises 17 residues. In nucleotides, the CDR3 is TGTGCCAGCAGCGCGAGGGGGGCCGGGACAGCCTACAATGAGCAGTTCTTC. It is translated as CASSARGAGTAYNEQFF.

The chain couples TRBV5-8 to TRBJ1-4; TRBD1 is a possible D gene (5 bases). This CDR3 is 16 amino acids long. Deletions cut 0 bases from V and 6 bases from J, with 15 bases between. Germline CDR1 is SGHTS and CDR2 is YDEGEE. CDR3 nucleotides: TGTGCCAGCAGCTTGGGTAGGGGCGCCTTATATGAAAAACTGTTTTTT. Amino acid sequence: CASSLGRGALYEKLFF.

This clone showed up just once. J is TRBJ2-1 and V is TRBV25-1; tentatively, D is TRBD2 (6 bases). This CDR3 is built from 14 residues. V dropped 3 bases and J dropped 8 bases, with 14 bases sitting between them. Germline CDR1 and CDR2: MGHDK and SYGVNS. The CDR3 here is CASSDVGGGHEQFF. DNA of the CDR3: TGTGCCAGCAGTGATGTGGGAGGCGGCCATGAGCAGTTCTTC.

The chain recombines TRBV27 with TRBJ1-6; D call uncertain. The CDR3 loop spans 14 amino acids. Per germline, CDR1 MNHEY and CDR2 SMNVEV (reference sequence). Trimming cost V 2 bases and J 7 bases, with 9 bases left between them. In DNA, the CDR3 is TGTGCCAGCAGTTTAAGGGAGGGCAATTCACCCCTCCACTTT. This translates into CASSLREGNSPLHF.

The genes are TRBV5-4 and TRBJ2-6; D unresolved. The CDR3 totals 17 residues. Trimming took off 0 bases at V and 2 bases at J, with 12 bases between the two ends. Germline V CDR1 and CDR2: SGHNT, YYREEE (reference sequence). Here the CDR3 DNA reads TGTGCCAGCAGCTTGGGGGCAGGCATCACTGGGGCCAACGTCCTGACTTTC. Its translation is CASSLGAGITGANVLTF.

The V and J genes are TRBV5-6 and TRBJ1-5; 10 bases align to TRBD1. The CDR3 covers 16 residues. Losses at the gene ends were 1 base for V and 7 bases for J; bases not matched to a gene: 8. Germline V gene data show CDR1 as SGHDT and CDR2 as YYEEEE. The CDR3 loop is CASSLRDRGIGQPQHF. In nucleotides, the CDR3 is TGTGCCAGCAGCTTGCGGGACAGGGGAATCGGCCAGCCCCAGCATTTT.

This chain connects TRBV7-2 to TRBJ2-3; D is ambiguous. Germline loops: CDR1 SGHTA, CDR2 FQGNSA. V dropped 5 bases and J dropped 2 bases, with 14 bases sitting between them. The CDR3 covers 15 residues. Here the CDR3 DNA reads TGTGCCAGCAGCCGACTGTTACTCTTCACAGATACGCAGTATTTT. Encoded protein: CASSRLLLFTDTQYF.